The rows below give T cell receptor beta chains drawn from one sample of a study of cytomegalovirus exposure and HLA in healthy donors. The data were produced by immunoSEQ multiplex PCR, yet TCRdb's version contains in-frame clones alone and is incomplete. Among 190,000 or so clones listed, about 76% were seen once. The sample comprised PBMCs. The origin of the receptors is a male donor in good health and CMV-seropositive. Both conserved end residues are part of each CDR3. Each record gives: CDR3 length, clone size, J gene, D gene, V gene, CDR3 protein, CDR3 DNA. The D gene is left open where the match is weak. Rows give clone size only sometimes, using once, few, many, or a class for an expanded clone.

cdr3_length: 14; clone_size: NA; j_call: TRBJ1-4; d_call: TRBD1; v_call: TRBV19; cdr3_aa: CASSDRGYNEKLFF; cdr3_nt: TGTGCCAGTTCCGACAGGGGATATAATGAAAAACTGTTTTTT
cdr3_length: 15; clone_size: few; j_call: TRBJ2-5; d_call: TRBD2; v_call: TRBV7-2; cdr3_aa: CASSLLAGGPETQYF; cdr3_nt: TGTGCCAGCAGCTTGCTAGCGGGGGGGCCGGAGACCCAGTACTTC
cdr3_length: 16; clone_size: NA; j_call: TRBJ1-1; d_call: NA; v_call: TRBV7-2; cdr3_aa: CASSLYGRDMNTEAFF; cdr3_nt: TGTGCCAGCAGCTTATACGGCAGGGATATGAACACTGAAGCTTTCTTT
cdr3_length: 14; clone_size: NA; j_call: TRBJ1-5; d_call: NA; v_call: TRBV18; cdr3_aa: CASSPDSGNQPQHF; cdr3_nt: TGTGCCAGCTCACCCGACAGTGGCAATCAGCCCCAGCATTTT
cdr3_length: 16; clone_size: few; j_call: TRBJ2-1; d_call: NA; v_call: TRBV7-2; cdr3_aa: CASSPPGGLSYNEQFF; cdr3_nt: TGTGCCAGCAGCCCCCCGGGGGGCCTCTCCTACAATGAGCAGTTCTTC
cdr3_length: 14; clone_size: NA; j_call: TRBJ1-5; d_call: NA; v_call: TRBV7-2; cdr3_aa: CASSLGSNDQPQHF; cdr3_nt: TGTGCCAGCAGCTTGGGCAGCAATGATCAGCCCCAGCATTTT
cdr3_length: 15; clone_size: NA; j_call: TRBJ2-7; d_call: TRBD1; v_call: TRBV11-1; cdr3_aa: CASSLALTGYYEQYF; cdr3_nt: TGTGCCAGCAGCTTAGCCTTGACAGGGTACTACGAGCAGTACTTC
cdr3_length: 16; clone_size: once; j_call: TRBJ1-1; d_call: TRBD1; v_call: TRBV27; cdr3_aa: CASSLTGQGLNTEAFF; cdr3_nt: TGTGCCAGCAGTTTAACAGGACAGGGGTTGAACACTGAAGCTTTCTTT
cdr3_length: 18; clone_size: NA; j_call: TRBJ2-7; d_call: TRBD1; v_call: TRBV5-5; cdr3_aa: CASSLRGFLGTGVYEQYF; cdr3_nt: TGTGCCAGCAGCTTAAGAGGTTTCCTAGGGACAGGGGTCTACGAGCAGTACTTC
cdr3_length: 16; clone_size: NA; j_call: TRBJ2-1; d_call: TRBD2; v_call: TRBV5-4; cdr3_aa: CASSATWTSGGNEQFF; cdr3_nt: TGTGCCAGCAGCGCAACTTGGACTAGCGGGGGCAATGAGCAGTTCTTC
cdr3_length: 17; clone_size: NA; j_call: TRBJ2-1; d_call: TRBD2; v_call: TRBV11-2; cdr3_aa: CASSLRLLAGPYNEQFF; cdr3_nt: TGTGCCAGCAGCTTAAGACTTCTAGCGGGCCCCTACAATGAGCAGTTCTTC
cdr3_length: 16; clone_size: NA; j_call: TRBJ1-5; d_call: TRBD1; v_call: TRBV15; cdr3_aa: CATSRDLGQVYQPQHF; cdr3_nt: TGTGCCACCAGCAGAGATTTGGGACAGGTTTATCAGCCCCAGCATTTT